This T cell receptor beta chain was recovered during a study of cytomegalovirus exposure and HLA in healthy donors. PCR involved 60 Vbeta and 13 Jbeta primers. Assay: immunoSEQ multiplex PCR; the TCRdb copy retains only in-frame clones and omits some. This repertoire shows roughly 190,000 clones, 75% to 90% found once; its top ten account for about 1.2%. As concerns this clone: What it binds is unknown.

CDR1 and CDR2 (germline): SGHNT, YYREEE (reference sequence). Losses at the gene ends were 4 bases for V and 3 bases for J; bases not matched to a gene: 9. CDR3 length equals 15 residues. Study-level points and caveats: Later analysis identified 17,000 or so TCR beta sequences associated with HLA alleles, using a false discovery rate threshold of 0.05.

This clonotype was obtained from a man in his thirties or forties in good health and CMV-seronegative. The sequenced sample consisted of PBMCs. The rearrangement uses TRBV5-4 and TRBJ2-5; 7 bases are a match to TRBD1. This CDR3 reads CASSPTAGTEETQYF. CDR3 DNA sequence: TGTGCCAGCAGCCCAACTGCCGGGACAGAAGAGACCCAGTACTTC. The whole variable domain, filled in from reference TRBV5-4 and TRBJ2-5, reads ETGVTQSPTHLIKTRGQQVTLRCSSQSGHNTVSWYQQALGQGPQFIFQYYREEENGRGNFPPRFSGLQFPNYSSELNVNALELDDSALYLCASSPTAGTEETQYFGPGTRLLVL.